These 3 T cell receptor beta chains came from one sample sequenced in a study of T cell responses to AZD1222 COVID-19 vaccine (dated by TCRdb to the early 2020s). Preparation of the library involved the immunoSEQ multiplex PCR assay. This immuneACCESS table, as held by TCRdb, lists in-frame sequences with V and J called but not all clones. Of the missing ones, under half trace to an unresolved V gene in checked studies; the others have no known cause. For this sample there are 150,000 or so clones; more than 75% appear just once. Together, the top ten hold about a tenth of the sample. The sample's time point label, decoded: about 28 days (+/-7) after the second vaccine dose. The source material was peripheral blood, sampled 28 days after the second AZD1222 dose. All receptors derive from an adult who received the AZD1222 COVID-19 vaccine.

This clone occurred a few times. The rearrangement joins TRBV27 to TRBJ2-1; 8 nucleotides line up with TRBD2. CDR1 and CDR2 (germline): MNHEY, SMNVEV (reference sequence). J was trimmed by 8 bases and V by 8 bases; bases with no gene match: 5. The CDR3 contains 12 residues. The CDR3 protein is CASWTSQYEQFF. As DNA, the CDR3 is TGTGCCAGCTGGACTAGCCAGTATGAGCAGTTCTTC.

As DNA, the CDR3 is TGTGCCAGCAGCCAAGTCAGACCAGTGGGTGAAAAACTGTTTTTT. It translates to CASSQVRPVGEKLFF. The chain couples TRBV3-1 (or the pseudogene TRBV3-2) to TRBJ1-4; no clear D. V was shortened by 1 base and J by 7 bases, with 13 bases between the two germline ends. The CDR3 totals 15 residues. Germline assignment: CDR1 LGHDT and CDR2 YNNKEL (reference sequence).

The CDR3 DNA is TGTGCCACCAGTGATCTTCTCCAGGCGGGGGGGCAGTTCTTC. Amino acid sequence: CATSDLLQAGGQFF. This chain links TRBV24-1 with TRBJ2-1; TRBD2 matches at 8 bases. V lost 3 bases, J lost 12 bases, and 9 bases stayed unmatched. The CDR3 totals 14 residues. Germline CDR1 is KGHDR and CDR2 is SFDVKD.